The T cell receptor beta chain described here comes from a study of post-analysis software for immune sequencing data. Overall study findings and caveats: Roughly 5 TRBV segments occurring more often in patients than controls included TRBV5-6, TRBV5-1 and TRBV20-1.

Germline V gene data show CDR1 as SNHLY and CDR2 as FYNNEI. This CDR3 is built from 13 residues. To note about this clonotype: Antigen unknown. One end of the junction is discordant with germline, which a read error may explain.

Unique molecular identifiers were present in the TCR beta cDNA libraries. In TCRdb, the PCR reads were re-called with MiXCR into one record per CDR3 protein. The table records 380,000 or so distinct CDR3 sequences, roughly 38% of them present only once. This chain uses TRBV2 with TRBJ2-7; D unclear. The sequencing sample was made of blood. The origin of this receptor is a girl aged 10 to 17 with multiple sclerosis. DNA for the CDR3: TGTGCCGGCAGATCGACCATGGCGTGGGAGCAGTACTTC. Translated, it gives CAGRSTMAWEQYF.